Listed below are T cell receptor beta chains from one sample, sequenced in a study of PD-1 blockade in classical Hodgkin lymphoma. Method: immunoSEQ multiplex PCR; TCRdb's copy keeps in-frame clones and lacks some. Of roughly 140,000 clones listed, under 85% are singletons. This specimen was peripheral blood mononuclear cells (PBMCs), taken before the second cycle of nivolumab. The receptors derive from a human donor with classical Hodgkin lymphoma. Both conserved end residues are trimmed from each CDR3. Only part of the rows carry a size: once, few, many, or a class if the clone is expanded.

abundance: .; j_gene: TRBJ2-5; v_gene: TRBV5-8; CDR3aa: ASSLLGTAPGETQY
abundance: .; j_gene: TRBJ2-5; v_gene: TRBV5-4; CDR3aa: ASLPGTGDYQETQY
abundance: .; j_gene: TRBJ2-2; v_gene: TRBV28; CDR3aa: ASSLRTAGTGELF
abundance: few; j_gene: TRBJ2-3; v_gene: TRBV28; CDR3aa: ASSSPGLAGLVLGDTQY
abundance: .; j_gene: TRBJ2-7; v_gene: TRBV10-3; CDR3aa: ATRRDRQVYEQY
abundance: .; j_gene: TRBJ1-4; v_gene: TRBV7-6; CDR3aa: ASRNRDRVNEKLF
abundance: .; j_gene: TRBJ1-5; v_gene: TRBV7-9; CDR3aa: ASSFGRFGHQPQH
abundance: .; j_gene: TRBJ1-4; v_gene: TRBV4-3; CDR3aa: ASSQTGFIGEKLF
abundance: .; j_gene: TRBJ2-1; v_gene: TRBV5-4; CDR3aa: ASNDRGGNEQF
abundance: .; j_gene: TRBJ2-5; v_gene: TRBV18; CDR3aa: ASSRLGSQETQY
abundance: once; j_gene: TRBJ2-1; v_gene: TRBV28; CDR3aa: ASIGSFSYNEQF
abundance: .; j_gene: TRBJ2-7; v_gene: TRBV7-9; CDR3aa: ASSSKGPYEQY
abundance: .; j_gene: TRBJ2-4; v_gene: TRBV4-3; CDR3aa: ASSQNVRGLAGLAKNIQY
abundance: few; j_gene: TRBJ1-2; v_gene: TRBV5-1; CDR3aa: ASSPGTVRGGYT
abundance: .; j_gene: TRBJ2-6; v_gene: TRBV5-1; CDR3aa: ASSFLQGANSGANVLT
abundance: .; j_gene: TRBJ1-1; v_gene: TRBV19; CDR3aa: ASRGHEAF
abundance: .; j_gene: TRBJ1-5; v_gene: TRBV19; CDR3aa: ASSSFNQPQH
abundance: .; j_gene: TRBJ1-5; v_gene: TRBV6-1; CDR3aa: ASRTGGDQPQH
abundance: few; j_gene: TRBJ1-1; v_gene: TRBV27; CDR3aa: ASSLGTEAF
abundance: few; j_gene: TRBJ2-7; v_gene: TRBV4-2; CDR3aa: ASSQEVGAYEQY
abundance: .; j_gene: TRBJ2-6; v_gene: TRBV10-3; CDR3aa: AIRLGLAGVAGANVLT
abundance: .; j_gene: TRBJ2-7; v_gene: TRBV7-9; CDR3aa: ASSLAPLVSGRPYEQY
abundance: once; j_gene: TRBJ1-1; v_gene: TRBV19; CDR3aa: ASSIPIDRGLPQAF
abundance: .; j_gene: TRBJ2-7; v_gene: TRBV4-3; CDR3aa: ASSQDPEGLAGGTYEQY
abundance: few; j_gene: TRBJ1-2; v_gene: TRBV7-2; CDR3aa: ASSSGALRAGYGYT
abundance: .; j_gene: TRBJ1-1; v_gene: TRBV28; CDR3aa: ASSLRGAIEAF
abundance: .; j_gene: TRBJ2-5; v_gene: TRBV7-9; CDR3aa: ASSYRGRETQY
abundance: .; j_gene: TRBJ2-6; v_gene: TRBV9; CDR3aa: ASSVGAGTYGANVLT
abundance: .; j_gene: TRBJ2-7; v_gene: TRBV7-6; CDR3aa: ASSPGTDPFLSGATYEQY
abundance: .; j_gene: TRBJ1-2; v_gene: TRBV19; CDR3aa: ASSANYGYT
abundance: .; j_gene: TRBJ1-3; v_gene: TRBV11-2; CDR3aa: ASSHRVASGNTIY
abundance: many; j_gene: TRBJ1-2; v_gene: TRBV9; CDR3aa: ASSLTAAGGGLSGYT
abundance: once; j_gene: TRBJ1-2; v_gene: TRBV11-1; CDR3aa: ASSKTGGGRLYGYT
abundance: .; j_gene: TRBJ2-5; v_gene: TRBV19; CDR3aa: ASNFSPGETQY
abundance: .; j_gene: TRBJ2-3; v_gene: TRBV19; CDR3aa: ASSNRDWDTQY
abundance: .; j_gene: TRBJ1-3; v_gene: TRBV6-1; CDR3aa: ASSLQGGSGNTIY
abundance: few; j_gene: TRBJ1-2; v_gene: TRBV7-8; CDR3aa: ASSLKQGWFDYGYT
abundance: .; j_gene: TRBJ1-2; v_gene: TRBV18; CDR3aa: ASSSDSLNNYGYT
abundance: .; j_gene: TRBJ1-6; v_gene: TRBV12-5; CDR3aa: ASGSEGDRVRYNSPLH
abundance: .; j_gene: TRBJ2-3; v_gene: TRBV18; CDR3aa: ASSPWDYSVDTQY
abundance: .; j_gene: TRBJ2-1; v_gene: TRBV5-1; CDR3aa: ASSFNNPWNSIGEQF
abundance: .; j_gene: TRBJ2-7; v_gene: TRBV5-1; CDR3aa: ASSQDRGRLSYEQY
abundance: .; j_gene: TRBJ1-2; v_gene: TRBV5-1; CDR3aa: ASSSGTGGNYGYT
abundance: .; j_gene: TRBJ1-1; v_gene: TRBV10-3; CDR3aa: AISESGRNTEAF
abundance: .; j_gene: TRBJ2-1; v_gene: TRBV19; CDR3aa: ASTLSGPSYNEQF
abundance: once; j_gene: TRBJ2-7; v_gene: TRBV11-2; CDR3aa: ASSQDPRGGGYEQY
abundance: .; j_gene: TRBJ1-3; v_gene: TRBV9; CDR3aa: ASSVGRDDYGNTIY
abundance: .; j_gene: TRBJ1-3; v_gene: TRBV7-9; CDR3aa: ASSLVWGSGNTIY
abundance: .; j_gene: TRBJ2-7; v_gene: TRBV14; CDR3aa: ASSPNRDAYEQY
abundance: .; j_gene: TRBJ2-5; v_gene: TRBV27; CDR3aa: ASRALGTGQGETQY
abundance: .; j_gene: TRBJ2-3; v_gene: TRBV10-3; CDR3aa: AIRPGTDTDTQY
abundance: once; j_gene: TRBJ2-3; v_gene: TRBV4-3; CDR3aa: ASSQEASSGSGTDTQY
abundance: .; j_gene: TRBJ2-7; v_gene: TRBV27; CDR3aa: ASSFRPEGAYEQY
abundance: .; j_gene: TRBJ1-2; v_gene: TRBV6-5; CDR3aa: ASRDRVVRGYT